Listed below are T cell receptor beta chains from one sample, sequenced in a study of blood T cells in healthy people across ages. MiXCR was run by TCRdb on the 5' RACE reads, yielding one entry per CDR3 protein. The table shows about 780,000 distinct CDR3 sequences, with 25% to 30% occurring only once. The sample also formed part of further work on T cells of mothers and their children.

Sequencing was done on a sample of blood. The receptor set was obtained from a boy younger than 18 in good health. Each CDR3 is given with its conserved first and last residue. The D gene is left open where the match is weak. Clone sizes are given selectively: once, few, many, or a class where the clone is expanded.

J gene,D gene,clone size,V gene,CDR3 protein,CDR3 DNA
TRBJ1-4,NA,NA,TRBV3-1,CASSQPGLDEKLFF,TGTGCCAGCAGCCAGCCAGGTTTGGATGAAAAACTGTTTTTT
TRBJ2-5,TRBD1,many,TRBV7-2,CASSLPGQGGQETQYF,TGTGCCAGCAGCTTACCCGGACAGGGTGGACAAGAGACCCAGTACTTC
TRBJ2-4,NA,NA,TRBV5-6,CASSLLRDLSDIQYF,TGTGCCAGCAGCTTGCTCAGGGATCTCTCGGACATTCAGTACTTC
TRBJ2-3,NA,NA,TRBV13,CASSFVGAARGADTQYF,TGTGCCAGCAGCTTTGTAGGGGCCGCTAGAGGGGCAGATACGCAGTATTTT
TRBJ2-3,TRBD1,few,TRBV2,CASSVQDRGVPF,TGTGCCAGCAGTGTTCAGGACAGGGGCGTCCCTTTT
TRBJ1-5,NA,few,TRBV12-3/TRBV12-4,CASSPSMARRDTQPQHF,TGTGCCAGCAGCCCATCCATGGCTAGACGGGACACTCAGCCCCAGCATTTT
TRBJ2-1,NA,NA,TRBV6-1,CASRHWGRVEQFF,TGTGCCAGCCGTCACTGGGGCAGGGTTGAGCAGTTCTTC
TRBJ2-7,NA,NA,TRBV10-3,CAISERQVHEQYF,TGTGCCATCAGTGAGAGACAGGTCCACGAGCAGTACTTC
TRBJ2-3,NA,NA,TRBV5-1,CASSLESAPTDTQYF,TGCGCCAGCAGCTTGGAGTCGGCCCCCACAGATACGCAGTATTTT
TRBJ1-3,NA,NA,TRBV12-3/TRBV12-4,CASPRGNTIYF,TGTGCCAGCCCTAGGGGAAACACCATATATTTT
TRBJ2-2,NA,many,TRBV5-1,CASSLAANTGELFF,TGCGCCAGCAGCTTGGCCGCGAACACCGGGGAGCTGTTTTTT
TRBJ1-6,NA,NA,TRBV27,CASCSAPIRNSPLHF,TGTGCCAGCTGTTCCGCCCCCATTAGGAATTCACCCCTCCACTTT
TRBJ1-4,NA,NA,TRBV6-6,CASSYVGQSEKLFF,TGTGCCAGCAGTTACGTAGGACAATCTGAAAAACTGTTTTTT
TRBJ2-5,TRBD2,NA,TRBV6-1,CASRRGGIQETQYF,TGTGCCAGCAGGCGCGGGGGGATTCAAGAGACCCAGTACTTC
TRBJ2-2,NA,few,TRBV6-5,CASSYSSGTANTGELFF,TGTGCCAGCAGTTACTCGAGCGGTACCGCGAACACCGGGGAGCTGTTTTTT
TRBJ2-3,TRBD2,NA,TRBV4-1,CASSQDSDSGGLDTQYF,TGCGCCAGCAGCCAAGATTCTGATAGCGGGGGGCTCGATACGCAGTATTTT
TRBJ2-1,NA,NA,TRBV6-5,CASSFSSGPGEQFF,TGTGCCAGCAGTTTTTCCTCGGGGCCTGGAGAGCAGTTCTTC
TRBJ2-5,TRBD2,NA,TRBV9,CASSPQGLGETQYF,TGTGCCAGCAGCCCTCAGGGACTAGGGGAGACCCAGTACTTC
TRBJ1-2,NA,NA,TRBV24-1,CATSPSGYTF,TGTGCCACCAGCCCTTCTGGCTACACCTTC
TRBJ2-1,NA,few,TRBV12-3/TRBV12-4,CASRMTGTEQFF,TGTGCCAGCCGGATGACAGGCACTGAGCAGTTCTTC
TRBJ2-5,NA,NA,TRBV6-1,CASSERYFKKEETQYF,TGTGCCAGCAGTGAGCGCTACTTCAAGAAGGAGGAGACCCAGTACTTC
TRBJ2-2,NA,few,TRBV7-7,CASSVGGSTGELFF,TGTGCTAGCAGCGTAGGGGGGAGTACCGGGGAGCTGTTTTTT
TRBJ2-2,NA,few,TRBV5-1,CASSLGDLGNTGELFF,TGCGCCAGCAGCTTAGGGGATCTCGGGAACACCGGGGAGCTGTTTTTT
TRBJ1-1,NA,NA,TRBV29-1,CSATGTVNTEAFF,TGCAGCGCAACCGGGACGGTGAACACTGAAGCTTTCTTT
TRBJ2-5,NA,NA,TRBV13,CASSLWGGKETQYF,TGTGCCAGCAGCTTATGGGGGGGCAAAGAGACCCAGTACTTC
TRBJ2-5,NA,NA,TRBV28,CASSESTGEETQYF,TGTGCCAGCAGTGAATCAACCGGAGAAGAGACCCAGTACTTC
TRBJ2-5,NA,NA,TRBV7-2,CASRPTSYRWETQYF,TGTGCCAGCAGACCTACTAGCTACCGATGGGAGACCCAGTACTTC
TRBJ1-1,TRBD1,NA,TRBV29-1,CSVGTGGERTEAFF,TGCAGCGTGGGGACAGGGGGGGAGAGGACTGAAGCTTTCTTT
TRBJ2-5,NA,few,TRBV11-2,CASSLVGGVDETQYF,TGTGCCAGCAGCTTAGTGGGCGGGGTAGATGAGACCCAGTACTTC
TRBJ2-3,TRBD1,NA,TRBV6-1,CASRTHRGGYTDTQYF,TGTGCCAGCAGAACTCACAGGGGCGGATACACAGATACGCAGTATTTT
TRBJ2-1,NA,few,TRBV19,CASKPGAVTFNEQFF,TGTGCCAGTAAACCGGGGGCCGTAACCTTCAATGAGCAGTTCTTC
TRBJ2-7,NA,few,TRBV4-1,CASSQDERHRPYEQYF,TGCGCCAGCAGCCAAGATGAGCGCCACAGGCCCTACGAGCAGTACTTC
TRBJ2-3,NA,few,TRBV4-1,CASSFRTGPTTGDTQYF,TGCGCCAGCAGCTTCCGGACGGGGCCGACCACGGGGGATACGCAGTATTTT
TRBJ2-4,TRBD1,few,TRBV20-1,CSASTGTGSEQDIQYF,TGCAGTGCTAGTACCGGGACAGGGTCTGAGCAGGACATTCAGTACTTC
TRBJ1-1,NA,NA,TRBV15,CATSASVDTEAFF,TGTGCCACCAGCGCGTCCGTGGACACTGAAGCTTTCTTT
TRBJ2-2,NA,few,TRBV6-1,CASSVGDLTGELFF,TGTGCCAGCAGTGTGGGAGATTTAACCGGGGAGCTGTTTTTT
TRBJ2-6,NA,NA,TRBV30,CAWSVTSGANVLTF,TGTGCCTGGAGTGTCACCTCTGGGGCCAACGTCCTGACTTTC
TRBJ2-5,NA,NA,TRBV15,CATSRSSDQETQYF,TGTGCCACCAGCCGGAGCAGCGATCAAGAGACCCAGTACTTC
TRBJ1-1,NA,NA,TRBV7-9,CASSLALHQGSSTEAFF,TGTGCCAGCAGCTTAGCCCTACATCAGGGATCCTCCACTGAAGCTTTCTTT
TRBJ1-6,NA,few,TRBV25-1,CASSEGFQRGYNSPLHF,TGTGCCAGCAGTGAAGGTTTCCAGAGAGGCTATAATTCACCCCTCCACTTT
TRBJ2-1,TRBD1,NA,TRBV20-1,CSASQGKGYNEQFF,TGCAGTGCGTCACAGGGGAAGGGATACAATGAGCAGTTCTTC
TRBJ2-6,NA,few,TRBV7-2,CASSLVGTSGANVLTF,TGTGCCAGCAGCTTAGTAGGCACCTCTGGGGCCAACGTCCTGACTTTC
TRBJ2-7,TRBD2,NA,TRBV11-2,CASSLYLLAAYEQYF,TGCGCCAGCAGCTTATATCTCCTAGCGGCCTACGAGCAGTACTTC
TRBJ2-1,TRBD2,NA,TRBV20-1,CSARDGLAVDEQFF,TGCAGTGCTAGAGATGGACTAGCTGTGGATGAGCAGTTCTTC
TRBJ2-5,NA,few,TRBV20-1,CSARSGSLQETQYF,TGCAGTGCTAGGAGCGGCAGCCTACAAGAGACCCAGTACTTC
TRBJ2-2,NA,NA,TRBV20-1,CSACGENPNTGELFF,TGCAGTGCCTGCGGGGAAAACCCGAACACCGGGGAGCTGTTTTTT
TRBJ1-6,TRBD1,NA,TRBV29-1,CSVIQGAPDSPLHF,TGCAGCGTCATACAGGGGGCACCGGATTCACCCCTCCACTTT